Below, 29 T cell receptor beta chains from the same sample are listed, as sequenced in a study of beta chain features in type 1 diabetes. Study outcomes and limitations: Type 1 diabetes patients had moderately but significantly shorter TCRB CDR3s in all four CD4+ subsets.

Expressed TCRB transcripts were sequenced, since all the RNA that had been isolated was reverse transcribed. Clones were sequenced by immunoSEQ multiplex PCR, and TCRdb holds only the in-frame ones, with some missing. The table shows 350,000 to 400,000 clones, with 10% to 15% occurring only once. Their antigens remain unidentified. Sequencing input: naive CD4+ T cells from blood. Receptors were obtained from a woman under 30 with type 1 diabetes.

CDR3 residues: CASSLAVYEQYF. The CDR3 DNA reads as TGTGCCAGCAGCTTAGCCGTATACGAGCAGTACTTC. The V call is TRBV7-2, the J call TRBJ2-7; D gene unclear. Trimming shortened V by 0 bases and J by 4 bases, and 4 bases separated the two germline ends. The CDR3 spans 12 residues. CDR1 SGHTA and CDR2 FQGNSA come from the germline V gene. Full variable domain (missing parts from reference TRBV7-2 and TRBJ2-7): GAGVSQSPSNKVTEKGKDVELRCDPISGHTALYWYRQSLGQGLEFLIYFQGNSAPDKSGLPSDRFSAERTGGSVSTLTIQRTQQEDSAVYLCASSLAVYEQYFGPGTRLTVT.

The genes are TRBV25-1 and TRBJ2-1, with D possibly being TRBD2 (5 bases). The ends were cut back, 5 bases at V and 1 base at J, with 12 bases in the middle. Per germline, CDR1 MGHDK and CDR2 SYGVNS. The CDR3 has 15 amino acids. The CDR3 DNA is TGTGCCAGCAGTCCCCGGGGTTTTTCCTACAATGAGCAGTTCTTC. Residues: CASSPRGFSYNEQFF.

The V gene is TRBV23-1, the J gene TRBJ1-5; D is possibly TRBD1 (5 bases). TRBV23-1 is an ORF, with its function uncertain. Between the trimmed V and J ends, which lost 4 bases and 7 bases, there was a span of 17 bases. The CDR3 totals 15 residues. The CDR3 DNA is TGCGCCAGCAGTCCATTAGGGGCGCGGGAGCAGCCCCAGCATTTT. Its protein is CASSPLGAREQPQHF.

This clone was seen only a few times. CDR3 residues: CASSLGLLAGKDNEQFF. CDR3 bases: TGTGCCAGCAGCTTAGGACTTCTAGCGGGGAAAGATAATGAGCAGTTCTTC. The genes are TRBV11-2 and TRBJ2-1; 9 bases fit TRBD2. V lost 1 base, J lost 7 bases, and 11 bases stayed unmatched. Germline V gives CDR1 SGHAT, CDR2 FQNNGV. The CDR3 totals 17 residues.

This clone has a handful of counts. CDR3 nucleotide sequence: TGTGCCAGCAGTTACGGTCCGGGACAGTATGGCTACACCTTC. It codes for CASSYGPGQYGYTF. This sequence joins TRBV6-5 and TRBJ1-2; 7 bases are shared with TRBD1. Germline-derived CDR1 and CDR2 are MNHEY and SVGAGI. V dropped 2 bases and J dropped 5; count of bases not matched to a gene: 5. CDR3 length: 14 amino acids.

In its sample, this clone was seen a few times. J is TRBJ2-1 and V is TRBV7-9; tentatively, D is TRBD2 (6 bases). Germline CDR1 SEHNR, CDR2 FQNEAQ (reference sequence). Trimming stripped 5 bases from V and 1 base from J, with 15 bases between. This CDR3 comprises 16 residues. Here the CDR3 DNA reads TGTGCCAGCAGCCGGGAGCTCGTGAAGTCCTACAATGAGCAGTTCTTC. Translating it yields CASSRELVKSYNEQFF.

This clone occurred a few times. J is TRBJ1-2 and V is TRBV7-2, with 9 bases fitting TRBD1. The CDR3 runs 14 residues. CDR1 and CDR2 from the germline V gene are SGHTA and FQGNSA. Trimming removed 3 bases from V and 4 bases from J; junction bases left unmatched: 3. CDR3 bases: TGTGCCAGCAGCTTGGGGACAGGGATCTATGGCTACACCTTC. Amino acid sequence: CASSLGTGIYGYTF.

This chain links TRBV5-4 with TRBJ2-7, with D perhaps TRBD2 (6 bases). CDR1 SGHNT and CDR2 YYREEE come from the germline V gene (reference sequence). CDR3 length: 16 amino acids. The ends were cut back, 0 bases at V and 2 bases at J, with 15 bases in the middle. The CDR3 is CASSLEEGSGPYEQYF. The DNA for the CDR3 is TGTGCCAGCAGCTTGGAGGAGGGTAGCGGCCCCTACGAGCAGTACTTC.

This chain uses TRBV14 with TRBJ2-5, with D unclear. CDR1 SGHDN and CDR2 FVKESK come from the germline V gene. V was clipped by 8 bases and J by 5 bases, with 6 bases between them. The CDR3 consists of 10 residues. CDR3: CASGRETQYF. The CDR3 bases are TGTGCCAGCGGCAGGGAGACCCAGTACTTC.

V and J are TRBV9 and TRBJ2-6; D is possibly TRBD2 (5 bases). The CDR3 length is 16 residues. Germline CDR1 reads SGDLS; CDR2 reads YYNGEE. V was trimmed by 4 bases and J by 3 bases, leaving 14 bases between them. The CDR3 nucleotides are TGTGCCAGCAGCAAGAAAGGAGGCAGTGGGGCCAACGTCCTGACTTTC. It yields the protein CASSKKGGSGANVLTF.

This clone showed up just a few times. The V call is TRBV7-8, the J call TRBJ1-4; D gene unclear. Deletions cut 3 bases from V and 8 bases from J, with 19 bases between. The germline CDR1 and CDR2 sequences are SGHVS and FQNEAQ. This CDR3 is built from 16 residues. The CDR3 DNA sequence: TGTGCCAGCAGCTTTCGAAACGACATCAGTTCGGAAAAACTGTTTTTT. Its translation is CASSFRNDISSEKLFF.

This clone was observed a few times. The chain is built from TRBV15 and TRBJ2-6; no definite D call. Trimming stripped 4 bases from V and 4 bases from J, with 17 bases between. The CDR3 extends over 17 amino acids. In germline, CDR1 is LNHNV, CDR2 YYDKDF (reference sequence). The CDR3 nucleotides read TGTGCCACCAGCACCCCTGTCGGAGCTGCCGGGGCCAACGTCCTGACTTTC. Its protein product is CATSTPVGAAGANVLTF.

This clone was detected only a few times. The gene calls are TRBV28 and TRBJ1-2; unclear D gene. The V and J ends lost 3 bases and 8 bases respectively, with 19 bases between them. The CDR3 is 15 residues long. The germline V gene encodes CDR1 MDHEN and CDR2 SYDVKM. The CDR3 region has the DNA TGTGCCAGCAGTTTTATAGATCGGGGAGGATACGGCTACACCTTC. This translates into CASSFIDRGGYGYTF.

This clone was seen more than once but under ten times. The genes are TRBV2 and TRBJ2-7; 7 nucleotides match TRBD2. Germline CDR1 SNHLY, CDR2 FYNNEI. The V segment lost 1 base and the J segment 5 bases; nucleotides outside the gene matches: 11. The CDR3 contains 16 residues. The CDR3 region is CASSEVIWGTTDEQYF. The CDR3 DNA is TGTGCCAGCAGTGAAGTTATCTGGGGGACTACGGACGAGCAGTACTTC.

This clone has only a few counts. V and J are TRBV21-1 and TRBJ2-1; no check of the table's D call, TRBD2, against the DNA was made. TRBV21-1 is a pseudogene locus. This CDR3 has 15 amino acids. The CDR3 nucleotides are TGTGCCAGCAGCAAAAACTCGGGAAGGGTAAATGAGCAGTTCTTC. This translates into CASSKNSGRVNEQFF.

In its sample, this clone was seen a few times. The rearrangement links TRBV10-2 to TRBJ2-7, with 9 bases lining up with TRBD1. CDR3 length: 15 residues. Germline V CDR1 and CDR2: WSHSY, SAAADI. Trimming removed 9 bases from V and 4 bases from J; junction bases left unmatched: 13. The CDR3, as DNA: TGCGCCAGTTCTAGGGATCCGGGACAGGGATACGAGCAGTACTTC. Translation gives CASSRDPGQGYEQYF.

The rearrangement uses TRBV2 and TRBJ2-7; no reliable D call. In germline, CDR1 is SNHLY, CDR2 FYNNEI. With 6 bases removed from V and 4 bases from J, the gap between germline ends came to 10 bases. This CDR3 is 12 amino acids long. The CDR3 spells CASSQVPYEQYF. The DNA for the CDR3 is TGTGCCAGCAGCCAGGTACCGTACGAGCAGTACTTC.

The chain couples TRBV15 to TRBJ2-7, with D possibly being TRBD1 (6 bases). Germline loops: CDR1 LNHNV, CDR2 YYDKDF (reference sequence). CDR3 size: 16 residues. V dropped 0 bases and J dropped 5 bases, with 17 bases sitting between them. CDR3 DNA: TGTGCCACCAGCAGAGATCTGGGACACCCTTCGAACGAGCAGTACTTC. Translated: CATSRDLGHPSNEQYF.

A few counts support this clone. The rearrangement uses TRBV30 and TRBJ2-7, with TRBD1 identical over 7 bases. V dropped 2 bases and J dropped 7; count of bases not matched to a gene: 8. CDR3 length equals 13 residues. Germline CDR1 and CDR2: GTSNPN and SVGIG (reference sequence). The chain's CDR3 is CAWSKGQADEQYF. In DNA form, the CDR3 reads TGTGCCTGGAGTAAAGGACAGGCGGATGAGCAGTACTTC.

The chain couples TRBV11-2 to TRBJ2-7; D is uncertain. The germline V and J ends were trimmed by 1 base and 6 bases, with 7 bases remaining between them. CDR3 length: 12 amino acids. Germline loops: CDR1 SGHAT, CDR2 FQNNGV. The CDR3 DNA sequence: TGTGCCAGCAGCTTAGGAGTTACCGAGCAGTACTTC. Protein sequence: CASSLGVTEQYF.

The rearrangement uses TRBV6-5 and TRBJ2-7; 7 positions match TRBD1. Per the germline V gene, CDR1 is MNHEY and CDR2 is SVGAGI. Losses at the gene ends were 2 bases for V and 3 bases for J; bases not matched to a gene: 10. The CDR3 loop spans 16 amino acids. CDR3 sequence reads: CASSYTMTGTVYEQYF. The CDR3 DNA reads as TGTGCCAGCAGTTACACCATGACCGGGACAGTCTACGAGCAGTACTTC.

This clone appeared a few times. The J gene is TRBJ2-3, the V gene TRBV2; 7 nucleotides agree with TRBD2. This CDR3 has 15 amino acids. Trimming cost V 11 bases and J 2 bases; bases outside gene matches: 13. From germline, CDR1 is SNHLY and CDR2 FYNNEI. The DNA of the CDR3 is TGTGCCGACTCGTACGGGGAGGGTATCACAGATACGCAGTATTTT. Translation: CADSYGEGITDTQYF.

This clone was counted only a few times. The gene calls are TRBV9 and TRBJ2-2, with D possibly matching TRBD1 (6 bases). The CDR3 loop spans 15 amino acids. Germline-derived CDR1 and CDR2 are SGDLS and YYNGEE. V lost 0 bases to trimming and J lost 7 bases, with 13 bases between them. DNA for the CDR3: TGTGCCAGCAGCGTAGTTGGGGGCCACAACGGGGAGCTGTTTTTT. Residues: CASSVVGGHNGELFF.

The V call is TRBV14, the J call TRBJ1-2, with TRBD1 matching 7 bases. This CDR3 has 15 amino acids. CDR1 is SGHDN, CDR2 FVKESK, per germline. V gave up 3 bases and J gave up 4 bases; unmatched junction bases: 8. The DNA for the CDR3 is TGTGCCAGCAGCCATTCACAGGGGCTAGGCTATGGCTACACCTTC. This gives the protein CASSHSQGLGYGYTF.

V is TRBV28 and J is TRBJ1-1, with a tentative D call TRBD1 (5 bases). Trimming cost V 2 bases and J 11 bases, with 15 bases left between them. Germline V CDR1 and CDR2: MDHEN, SYDVKM. The CDR3 runs to 13 residues. CDR3 in amino acids: CASSLGAKLGAFF. The DNA for the CDR3 is TGTGCCAGCAGTTTAGGGGCAAAGCTCGGGGCTTTCTTT.

The V call is TRBV25-1, the J call TRBJ2-7; TRBD2 aligns across 7 bases. J gave up 0 bases and V 3 bases, and 5 bases lay outside the gene matches. The CDR3 covers 15 residues. Germline loops: CDR1 MGHDK, CDR2 SYGVNS. The CDR3 sequence is CASSDPGGSSYEQYF. CDR3 nucleotides: TGTGCCAGCAGTGATCCGGGCGGGAGCTCCTACGAGCAGTACTTC.

The chain recombines TRBV10-3 with TRBJ1-2; no clear D gene. CDR1 is ENHRY, CDR2 SYGVKD, per germline. V was clipped by 2 bases and J by 8 bases, with 12 bases between them. The CDR3 runs 13 residues. In DNA form, the CDR3 reads TGTGCCATCAGTGAGGGAGGATGGGAAGGCTACACCTTC. The encoded protein is CAISEGGWEGYTF.

V usage is TRBV19 and J usage is TRBJ2-7; 7 bases line up with TRBD1. Germline V CDR1 and CDR2: LNHDA, SQIVND (reference sequence). The CDR3 loop spans 13 amino acids. The V and J ends lost 5 bases and 6 bases, in that order; junction bases with no gene match: 7. The CDR3 loop reads CASSARTGGEQYF. CDR3 nucleotides: TGTGCCAGTAGTGCCCGGACAGGAGGCGAGCAGTACTTC.

A word on this clone: Other DNA sequences within the sample encode an identical CDR3. The rearrangement uses TRBV18 and TRBJ2-6; tentative D call: TRBD2 (6 bases). The CDR3 sequence is 16 residues long. The germline gives CDR1 KGHSH, CDR2 LQKENI. The V end lost 2 bases, the J end lost 0 bases, and 8 bases lay between the germline ends. The CDR3 sequence is CASSPTGVSGANVLTF. Written as DNA, the CDR3 is TGTGCCAGCTCACCAACGGGGGTCTCTGGGGCCAACGTCCTGACTTTC.